The 10 T cell receptor beta chains in this list originate from one sample, sequenced in a study of brain T cells in children with intractable seizures. Repertoires were generated with immunoSEQ multiplex PCR, while TCRdb's copy carries only in-frame clones and drops some. The sample shows 70,000 to 90,000 clones, approximately 94% of them seen only once. The sample was peripheral blood, taken at surgery. These receptors were collected from a boy under two years old with tuberous sclerosis and intractable seizures.

The gene calls are TRBV5-1 and TRBJ1-4; D remains unclear. The CDR3 is 16 residues long. The germline gives CDR1 SGHRS, CDR2 YFSETQ. V was trimmed by 0 bases and J by 4 bases, leaving 13 bases between them. The CDR3 here is CASSLGSQPYNEKLFF. CDR3 nucleotide sequence: TGCGCCAGCAGCTTGGGCAGTCAGCCATATAATGAAAAACTGTTTTTT.

This chain's CDR3 is CASSRPTGSYEQYF. The DNA for the CDR3 is TGTGCCAGCTCACGGCCAACAGGGTCCTACGAGCAGTACTTC. This chain connects TRBV18 to TRBJ2-7; possible D gene TRBD1, 6 bases. The CDR3 is made up of 14 amino acids. Germline V gene lookup returns CDR1 KGHSH and CDR2 LQKENI. V was pared by 4 bases and J by 1 base, with 11 bases between. Combining the CDR3 with reference TRBV18 and TRBJ2-7 gives the whole variable domain NAGVMQNPRHLVRRRGQEARLRCSPMKGHSHVYWYRQLPEEGLKFMVYLQKENIIDESGMPKERFSAEFPKEGPSILRIQQVVRGDSAAYFCASSRPTGSYEQYFGPGTRLTVT.

This chain connects TRBV3-1 (or the pseudogene TRBV3-2) to TRBJ1-6, with D possibly matching TRBD1 (6 bases). This CDR3 comprises 15 residues. Trimming pared 2 bases from V and 6 bases from J, leaving 11 bases between. Germline CDR1 and CDR2: LGHDT and YNNKEL (reference sequence). The CDR3 spells CASSQPGGSNSPLHF. CDR3 coding DNA: TGTGCCAGCAGCCAACCCGGGGGCAGTAATTCACCCCTCCACTTT.

The chain employs TRBV30 and TRBJ2-6; TRBD1 might be the D (5 bases). V was clipped by 0 bases and J by 2 bases, with 11 bases between them. The CDR3 sequence is 16 residues long. Germline CDR1 and CDR2: GTSNPN and SVGIG (reference sequence). In DNA, the CDR3 is TGTGCCTGGAGTGTAGGGGTCCTTGCTGGGGCCAACGTCCTGACTTTC. Protein: CAWSVGVLAGANVLTF.

This clone was observed a handful of times. The chain uses TRBV12-3 or TRBV12-4 and TRBJ1-5; D unresolved. The CDR3 has 13 residues. V was trimmed by 6 bases and J by 7 bases, leaving 13 bases between them. CDR3 residues: CASRGAGLQPQHF. CDR3 in DNA: TGTGCCAGCAGGGGAGCAGGACTACAGCCCCAGCATTTT.

V is TRBV6-6 and J is TRBJ1-6; no clear D. There are 14 residues in the CDR3. Trimming pared 10 bases from V and 0 bases from J, leaving 10 bases between. Germline CDR1 reads MNHNY; CDR2 reads SVGAGI (reference sequence). The CDR3, as DNA: TGTGCCACTCTCAGTGGCTCCTATAATTCACCCCTCCACTTT. It yields the protein CATLSGSYNSPLHF.

The chain recombines TRBV7-9 with TRBJ2-1, with 7 bases aligning to TRBD2. The trim removed 4 bases at V and 3 bases at J, leaving 9 bases unmatched. CDR1 and CDR2 from the germline V gene are SEHNR and FQNEAQ (reference sequence). The CDR3 has 16 residues. This chain's CDR3 is CASSSADSGGYNEQFF. The CDR3 nucleotides are TGTGCCAGCAGCTCCGCGGACTCGGGGGGCTACAATGAGCAGTTCTTC.

The chain uses TRBV27 and TRBJ1-6; D is undetermined. CDR3 length: 15 amino acids. The germline gives CDR1 MNHEY, CDR2 SMNVEV (reference sequence). V gave up 2 bases and J gave up 4 bases, with 9 bases separating them. CDR3 amino acids: CASSLGGRYNSPLHF. CDR3 in DNA: TGTGCCAGCAGTTTAGGTGGGAGGTATAATTCACCCCTCCACTTT.

This clone was seen only once. The CDR3 bases are TGTGCCAGCAGCCGATATATGAACACTGAAGCTTTCTTT. It yields the protein CASSRYMNTEAFF. The rearrangement uses TRBV27 and TRBJ1-1; D unclear. The CDR3 is 13 amino acids. Germline assignment: CDR1 MNHEY and CDR2 SMNVEV (reference sequence). The germline V and J ends were trimmed by 6 bases and 0 bases, with 8 bases remaining between them.

The rearrangement joins TRBV3-1 (or the pseudogene TRBV3-2) to TRBJ2-7; D perhaps matches TRBD2 (6 bases). V was cut by 4 bases and J by 5 bases, with 12 bases left in between. Germline V gives CDR1 LGHDT, CDR2 YNNKEL (reference sequence). The CDR3 runs to 13 residues. This CDR3 is CASSLGGFNEQYF. The CDR3 bases are TGTGCCAGCAGCCTTGGGGGGTTCAACGAGCAGTACTTC.